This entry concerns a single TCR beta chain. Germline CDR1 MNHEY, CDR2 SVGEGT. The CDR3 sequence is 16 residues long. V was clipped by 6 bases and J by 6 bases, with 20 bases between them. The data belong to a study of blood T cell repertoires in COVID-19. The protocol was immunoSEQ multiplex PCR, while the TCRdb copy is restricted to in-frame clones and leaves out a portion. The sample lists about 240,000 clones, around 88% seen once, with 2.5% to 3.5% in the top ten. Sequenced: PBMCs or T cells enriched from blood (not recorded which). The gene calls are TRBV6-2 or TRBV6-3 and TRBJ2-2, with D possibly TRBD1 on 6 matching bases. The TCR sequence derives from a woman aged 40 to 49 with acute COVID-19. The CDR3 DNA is TGTGCCAGCAGCCCTCAGGTCAGGGGAATCCCCGGGGAGCTGTTTTTT. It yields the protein CASSPQVRGIPGELFF.